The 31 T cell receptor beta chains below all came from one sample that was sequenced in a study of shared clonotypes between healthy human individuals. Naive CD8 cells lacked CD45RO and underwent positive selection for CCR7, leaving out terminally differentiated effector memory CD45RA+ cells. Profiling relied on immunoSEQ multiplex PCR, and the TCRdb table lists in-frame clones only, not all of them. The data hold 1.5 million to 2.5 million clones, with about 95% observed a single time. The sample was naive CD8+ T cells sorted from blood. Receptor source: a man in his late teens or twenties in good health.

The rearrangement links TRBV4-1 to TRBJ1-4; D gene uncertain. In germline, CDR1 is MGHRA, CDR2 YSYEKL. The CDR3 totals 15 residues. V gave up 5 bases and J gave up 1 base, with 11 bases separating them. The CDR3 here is CASSSLEGTNEKLFF. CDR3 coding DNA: TGCGCCAGCAGCTCCCTTGAGGGAACTAATGAAAAACTGTTTTTT.

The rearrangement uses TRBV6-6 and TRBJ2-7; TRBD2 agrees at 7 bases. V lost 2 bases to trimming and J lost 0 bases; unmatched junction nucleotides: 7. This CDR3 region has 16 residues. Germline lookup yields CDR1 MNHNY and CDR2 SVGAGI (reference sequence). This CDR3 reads CASSYGLAEYSYEQYF. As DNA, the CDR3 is TGTGCCAGCAGTTACGGCCTAGCGGAATACTCCTACGAGCAGTACTTC.

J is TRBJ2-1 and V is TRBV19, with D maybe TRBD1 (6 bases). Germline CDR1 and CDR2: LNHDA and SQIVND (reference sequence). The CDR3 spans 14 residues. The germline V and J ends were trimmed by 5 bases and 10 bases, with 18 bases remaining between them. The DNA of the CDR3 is TGTGCCAGTAGTGGGCTGGACAGAAGATACGAGCAGTTCTTC. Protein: CASSGLDRRYEQFF. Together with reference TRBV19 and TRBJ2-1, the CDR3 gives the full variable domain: DGGITQSPKYLFRKEGQNVTLSCEQNLNHDAMYWYRQDPGQGLRLIYYSQIVNDFQKGDIAEGYSVSREKKESFPLTVTSAQKNPTAFYLCASSGLDRRYEQFFGPGTRLTVL.

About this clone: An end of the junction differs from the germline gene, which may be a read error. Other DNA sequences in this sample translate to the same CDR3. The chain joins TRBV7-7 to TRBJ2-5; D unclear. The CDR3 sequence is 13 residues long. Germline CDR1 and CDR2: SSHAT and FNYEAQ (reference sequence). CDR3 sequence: CASSLRLQETQYF. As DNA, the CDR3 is TGTGCTAGCAGCCTCCGACTCCAAGAGACCCAGTACTTC.

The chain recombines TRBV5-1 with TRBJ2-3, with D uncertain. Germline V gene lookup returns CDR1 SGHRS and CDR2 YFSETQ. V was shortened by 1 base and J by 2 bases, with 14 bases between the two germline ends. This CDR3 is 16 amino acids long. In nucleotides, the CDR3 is TGCGCCAGCAGCTTGTCGGCTACAGAGTACACAGATACGCAGTATTTT. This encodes CASSLSATEYTDTQYF.

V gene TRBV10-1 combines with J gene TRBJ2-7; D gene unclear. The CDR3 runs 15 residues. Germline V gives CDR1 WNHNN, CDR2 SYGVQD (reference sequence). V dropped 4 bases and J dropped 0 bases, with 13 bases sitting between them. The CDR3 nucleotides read TGCGCCAGCAGTGGAGGTTCCCCTAGCTCCTACGAGCAGTACTTC. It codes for CASSGGSPSSYEQYF.

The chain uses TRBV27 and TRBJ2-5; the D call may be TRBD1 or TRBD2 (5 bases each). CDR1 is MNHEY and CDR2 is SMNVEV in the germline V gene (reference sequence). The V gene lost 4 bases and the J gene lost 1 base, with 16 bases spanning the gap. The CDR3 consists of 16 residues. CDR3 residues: CASSSGVRQTQETQYF. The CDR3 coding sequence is TGTGCCAGCAGTTCCGGGGTCCGACAGACCCAAGAGACCCAGTACTTC.

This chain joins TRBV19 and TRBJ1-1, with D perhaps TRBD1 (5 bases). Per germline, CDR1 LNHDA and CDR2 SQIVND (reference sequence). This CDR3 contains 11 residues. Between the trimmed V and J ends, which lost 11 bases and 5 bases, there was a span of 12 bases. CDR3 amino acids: CAGRGGTEAFF. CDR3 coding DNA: TGTGCCGGGAGGGGAGGGACTGAAGCTTTCTTT.

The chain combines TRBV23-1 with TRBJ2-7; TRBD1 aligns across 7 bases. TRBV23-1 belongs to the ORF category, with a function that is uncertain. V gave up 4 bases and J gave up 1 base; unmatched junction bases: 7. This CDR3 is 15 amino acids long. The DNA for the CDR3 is TGCGCCAGCAGTCCCCCGGACAGGTTATCCTACGAGCAGTACTTC. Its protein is CASSPPDRLSYEQYF.

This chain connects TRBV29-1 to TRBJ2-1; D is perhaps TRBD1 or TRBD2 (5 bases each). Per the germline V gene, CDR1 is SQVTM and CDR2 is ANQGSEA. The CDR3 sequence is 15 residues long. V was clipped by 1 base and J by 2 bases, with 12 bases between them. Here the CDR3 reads CSVEGGKNAYNEQFF. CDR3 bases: TGCAGCGTTGAAGGGGGGAAGAACGCCTACAATGAGCAGTTCTTC.

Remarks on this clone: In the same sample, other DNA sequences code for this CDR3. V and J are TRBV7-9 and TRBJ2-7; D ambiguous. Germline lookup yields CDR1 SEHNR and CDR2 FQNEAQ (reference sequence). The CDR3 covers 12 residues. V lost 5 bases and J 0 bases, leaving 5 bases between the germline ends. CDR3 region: CASSESSYEQYF. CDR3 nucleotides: TGTGCCAGCAGCGAGAGCTCCTACGAGCAGTACTTC.

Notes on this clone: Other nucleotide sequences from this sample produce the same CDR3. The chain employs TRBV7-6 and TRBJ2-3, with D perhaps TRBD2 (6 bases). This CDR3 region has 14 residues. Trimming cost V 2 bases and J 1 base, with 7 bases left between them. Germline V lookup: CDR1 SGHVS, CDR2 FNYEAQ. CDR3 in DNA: TGTGCCAGCAGCTTAACGGGAGGCACAGATACGCAGTATTTT. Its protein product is CASSLTGGTDTQYF. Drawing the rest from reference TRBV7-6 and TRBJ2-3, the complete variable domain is GAGVSQSPRYKVTKRGQDVALRCDPISGHVSLYWYRQALGQGPEFLTYFNYEAQQDKSGLPNDRFSAERPEGSISTLTIQRTEQRDSAMYRCASSLTGGTDTQYFGPGTRLTVL.

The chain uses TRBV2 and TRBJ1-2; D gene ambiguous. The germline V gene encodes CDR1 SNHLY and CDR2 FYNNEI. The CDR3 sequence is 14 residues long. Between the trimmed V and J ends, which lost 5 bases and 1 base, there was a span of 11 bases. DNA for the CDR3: TGTGCCAGCAGTTTAAGCCACAATAACTATGGCTACACCTTC. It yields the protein CASSLSHNNYGYTF.

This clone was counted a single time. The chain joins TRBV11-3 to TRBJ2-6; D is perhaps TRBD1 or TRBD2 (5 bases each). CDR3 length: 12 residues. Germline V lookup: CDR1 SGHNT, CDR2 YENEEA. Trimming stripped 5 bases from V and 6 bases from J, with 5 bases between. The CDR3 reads CASSGTANVLTF. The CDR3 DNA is TGTGCCAGCAGCGGGACGGCCAACGTCCTGACTTTC.

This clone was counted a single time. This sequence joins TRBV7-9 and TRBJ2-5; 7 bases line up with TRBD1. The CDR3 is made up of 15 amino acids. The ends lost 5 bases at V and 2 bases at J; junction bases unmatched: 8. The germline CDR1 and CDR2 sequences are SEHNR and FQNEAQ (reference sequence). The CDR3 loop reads CASSKGTAGQETQYF. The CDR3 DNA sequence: TGTGCCAGCAGCAAAGGGACAGCAGGTCAAGAGACCCAGTACTTC.

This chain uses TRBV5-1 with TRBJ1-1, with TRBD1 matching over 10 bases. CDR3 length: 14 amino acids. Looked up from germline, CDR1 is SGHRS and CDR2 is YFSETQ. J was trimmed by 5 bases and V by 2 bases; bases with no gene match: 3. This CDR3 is CASSFDRGRTEAFF. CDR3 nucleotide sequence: TGCGCCAGCAGCTTCGACAGGGGGCGGACTGAAGCTTTCTTT.

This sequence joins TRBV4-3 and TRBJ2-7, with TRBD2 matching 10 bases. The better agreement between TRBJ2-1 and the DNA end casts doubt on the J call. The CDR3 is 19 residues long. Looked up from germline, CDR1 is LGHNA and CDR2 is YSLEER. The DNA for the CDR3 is TGCGCCAGCAGCCAAGAGGTGCCCCAGCGGGAGGGGGTATTAAATGAGCAGTTCTTC. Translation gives CASSQEVPQREGVLNEQFF.

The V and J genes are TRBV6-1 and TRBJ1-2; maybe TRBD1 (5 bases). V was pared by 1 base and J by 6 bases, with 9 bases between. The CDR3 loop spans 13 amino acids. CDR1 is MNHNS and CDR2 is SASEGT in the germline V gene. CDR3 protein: CASSEVGRNGYTF. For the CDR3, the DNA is TGTGCCAGCAGTGAAGTGGGACGGAATGGCTACACCTTC.

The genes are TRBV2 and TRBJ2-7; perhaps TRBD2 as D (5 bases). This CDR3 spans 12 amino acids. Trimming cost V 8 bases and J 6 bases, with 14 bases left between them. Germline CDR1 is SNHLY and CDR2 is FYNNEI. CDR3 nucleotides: TGTGCCAGCGACCCGGGGATCTTCGAGCAGTACTTC. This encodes CASDPGIFEQYF.

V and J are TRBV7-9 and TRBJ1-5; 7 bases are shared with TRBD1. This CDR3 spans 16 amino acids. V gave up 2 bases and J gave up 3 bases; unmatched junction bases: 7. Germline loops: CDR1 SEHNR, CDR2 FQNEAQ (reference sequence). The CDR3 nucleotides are TGTGCCAGCAGCTTATCGTGGGACAGCTTCAATCAGCCCCAGCATTTT. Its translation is CASSLSWDSFNQPQHF.

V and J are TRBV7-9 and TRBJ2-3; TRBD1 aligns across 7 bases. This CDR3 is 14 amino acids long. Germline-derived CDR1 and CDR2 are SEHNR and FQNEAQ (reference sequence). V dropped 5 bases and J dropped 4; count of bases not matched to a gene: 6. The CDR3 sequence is CASSATGAADTQYF. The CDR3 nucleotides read TGTGCCAGCAGCGCCACAGGGGCGGCAGATACGCAGTATTTT.

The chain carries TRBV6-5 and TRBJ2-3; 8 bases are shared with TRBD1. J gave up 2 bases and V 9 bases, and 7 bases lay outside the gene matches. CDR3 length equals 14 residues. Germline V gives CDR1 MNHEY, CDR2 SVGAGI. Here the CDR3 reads CASWGTGHTDTQYF. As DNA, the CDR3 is TGTGCCAGTTGGGGGACAGGTCACACAGATACGCAGTATTTT.

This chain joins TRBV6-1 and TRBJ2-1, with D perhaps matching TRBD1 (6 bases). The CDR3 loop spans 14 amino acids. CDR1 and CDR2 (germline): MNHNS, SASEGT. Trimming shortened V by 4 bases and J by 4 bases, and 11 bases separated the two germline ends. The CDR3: CASSVQGNYNEQFF. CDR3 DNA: TGTGCCAGCAGTGTACAGGGTAATTACAATGAGCAGTTCTTC.

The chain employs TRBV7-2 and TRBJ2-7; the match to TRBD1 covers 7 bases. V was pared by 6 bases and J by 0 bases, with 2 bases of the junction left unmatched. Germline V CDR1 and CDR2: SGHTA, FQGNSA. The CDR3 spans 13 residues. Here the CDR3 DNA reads TGTGCCAGCAGATGGGACAGCTCCTACGAGCAGTACTTC. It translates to CASRWDSSYEQYF.

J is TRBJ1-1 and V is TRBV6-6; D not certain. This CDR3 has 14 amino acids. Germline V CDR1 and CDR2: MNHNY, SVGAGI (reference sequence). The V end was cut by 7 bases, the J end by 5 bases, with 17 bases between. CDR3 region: CASTEGWKGTEAFF. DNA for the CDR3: TGTGCCAGCACGGAGGGTTGGAAGGGTACTGAAGCTTTCTTT.

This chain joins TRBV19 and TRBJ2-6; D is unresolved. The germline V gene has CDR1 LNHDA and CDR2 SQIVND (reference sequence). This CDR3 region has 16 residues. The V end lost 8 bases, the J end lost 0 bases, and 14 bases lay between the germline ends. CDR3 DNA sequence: TGTGCCAGTGAAGGGTATATGAACTCTGGGGCCAACGTCCTGACTTTC. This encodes CASEGYMNSGANVLTF.

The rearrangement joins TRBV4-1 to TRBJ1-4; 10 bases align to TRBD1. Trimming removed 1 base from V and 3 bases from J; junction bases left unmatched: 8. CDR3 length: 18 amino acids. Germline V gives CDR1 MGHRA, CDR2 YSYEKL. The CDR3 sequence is CASSQVLGQGPANEKLFF. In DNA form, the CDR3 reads TGCGCCAGCAGCCAAGTTTTGGGACAGGGGCCAGCTAATGAAAAACTGTTTTTT.

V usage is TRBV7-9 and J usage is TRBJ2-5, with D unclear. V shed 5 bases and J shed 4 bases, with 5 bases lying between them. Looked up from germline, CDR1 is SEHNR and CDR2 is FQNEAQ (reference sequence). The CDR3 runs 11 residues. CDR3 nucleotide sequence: TGTGCCAGCAGCCGACTAGAGACCCAGTACTTC. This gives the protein CASSRLETQYF.

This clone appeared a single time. The CDR3 reads CASRVGLADYNEQFF. The DNA for the CDR3 is TGTGCCAGCAGGGTTGGACTAGCAGATTACAATGAGCAGTTCTTC. The chain carries TRBV11-2 and TRBJ2-1; 8 bases are shared with TRBD2. CDR1 is SGHAT and CDR2 is FQNNGV in the germline V gene. The CDR3 has 15 residues. J gave up 4 bases and V 6 bases, and 8 bases lay outside the gene matches. The full variable domain, in which reference TRBV11-2 and TRBJ2-1 provide the parts outside the CDR3, is EAGVAQSPRYKIIEKRQSVAFWCNPISGHATLYWYQQILGQGPKLLIQFQNNGVVDDSQLPKDRFSAERLKGVDSTLKIQPAKLEDSAVYLCASRVGLADYNEQFFGPGTRLTVL.

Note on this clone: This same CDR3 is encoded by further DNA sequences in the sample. CDR3 nucleotides: TGTGCCAGCGGCCACGGCTACGAGCAGTACTTC. Protein product: CASGHGYEQYF. The chain joins TRBV27 to TRBJ2-7; no definite D call. This CDR3 spans 11 amino acids. Germline V gene lookup returns CDR1 MNHEY and CDR2 SMNVEV (reference sequence). V was pared by 8 bases and J by 3 bases, with 8 bases between.

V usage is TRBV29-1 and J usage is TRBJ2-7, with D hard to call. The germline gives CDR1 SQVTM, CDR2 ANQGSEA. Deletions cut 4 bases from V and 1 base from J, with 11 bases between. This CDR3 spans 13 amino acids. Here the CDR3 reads CSVGPEASYEQYF. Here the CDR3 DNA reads TGCAGCGTTGGCCCGGAAGCGTCCTACGAGCAGTACTTC.